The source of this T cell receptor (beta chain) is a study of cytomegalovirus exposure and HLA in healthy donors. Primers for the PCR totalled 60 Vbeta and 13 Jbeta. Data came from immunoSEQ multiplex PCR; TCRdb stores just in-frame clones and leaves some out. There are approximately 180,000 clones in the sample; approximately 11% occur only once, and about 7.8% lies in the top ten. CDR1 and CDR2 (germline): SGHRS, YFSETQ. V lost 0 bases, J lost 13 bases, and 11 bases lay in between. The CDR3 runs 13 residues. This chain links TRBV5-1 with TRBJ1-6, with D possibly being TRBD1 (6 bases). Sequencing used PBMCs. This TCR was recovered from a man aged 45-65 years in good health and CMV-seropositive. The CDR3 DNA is TGCGCCAGCAGCTTGGGATCCAGGGGCCCCCTCCACTTT. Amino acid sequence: CASSLGSRGPLHF.